This TCR beta chain stems from a study of tumor-infiltrating lymphocytes in oesophageal squamous cell carcinoma. The CDR3 runs to 15 residues. V lost 2 bases, J lost 5 bases, and 15 bases lay in between. The germline V gene encodes CDR1 MNHNY and CDR2 SVGAGI (reference sequence). TCRdb passed the PCR reads through MiXCR, listing each CDR3 protein once. In the table there are some 18,000 distinct CDR3 sequences, 35% to 45% of which are singletons. This clonotype appeared many times. The V call is TRBV6-6, the J call TRBJ1-2, with D possibly TRBD1 on 5 matching bases. Sequencing was done on a sample of normal esophageal tissue next to the tumor. The origin of this receptor is a male donor with esophageal squamous cell carcinoma. The chain's CDR3 is CASSYVGRIGYGYTF. The CDR3 nucleotides read TGTGCCAGCAGTTACGTGGGACGGATAGGGTATGGCTACACCTTC.